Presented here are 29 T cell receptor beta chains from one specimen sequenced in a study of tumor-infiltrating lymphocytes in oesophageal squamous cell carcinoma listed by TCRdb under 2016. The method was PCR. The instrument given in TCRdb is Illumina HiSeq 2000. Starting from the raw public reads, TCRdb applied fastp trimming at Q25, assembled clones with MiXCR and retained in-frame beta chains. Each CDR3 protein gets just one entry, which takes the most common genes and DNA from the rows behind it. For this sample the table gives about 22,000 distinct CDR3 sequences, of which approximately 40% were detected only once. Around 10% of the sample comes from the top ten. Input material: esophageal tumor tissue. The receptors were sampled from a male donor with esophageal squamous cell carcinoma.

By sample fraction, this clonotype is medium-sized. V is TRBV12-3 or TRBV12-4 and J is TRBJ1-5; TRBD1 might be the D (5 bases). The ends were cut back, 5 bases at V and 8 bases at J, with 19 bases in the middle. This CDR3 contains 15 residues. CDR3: CASSPGGTGEEPQHF. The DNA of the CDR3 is TGTGCCAGCAGTCCCGGAGGGACCGGAGAAGAGCCCCAGCATTTT.

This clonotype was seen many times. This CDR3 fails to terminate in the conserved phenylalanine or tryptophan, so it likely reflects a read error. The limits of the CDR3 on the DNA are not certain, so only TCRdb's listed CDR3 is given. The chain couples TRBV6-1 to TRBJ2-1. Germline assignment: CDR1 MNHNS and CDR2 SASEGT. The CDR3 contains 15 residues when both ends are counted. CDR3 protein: CASSEGAGYGYTFGS.

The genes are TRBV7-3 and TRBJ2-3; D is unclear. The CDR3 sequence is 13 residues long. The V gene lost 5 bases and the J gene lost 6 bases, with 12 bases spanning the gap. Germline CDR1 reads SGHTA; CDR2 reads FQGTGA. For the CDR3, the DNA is TGTGCCAGCAGCCTTTTCTCGGGTGATACGCAGTATTTT. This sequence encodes CASSLFSGDTQYF.

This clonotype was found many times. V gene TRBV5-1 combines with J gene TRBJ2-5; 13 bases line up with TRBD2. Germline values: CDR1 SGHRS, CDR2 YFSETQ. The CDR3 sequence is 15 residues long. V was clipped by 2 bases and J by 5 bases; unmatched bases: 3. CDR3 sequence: CASSFSLAGGETQYF. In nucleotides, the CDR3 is TGCGCCAGCAGCTTCTCACTAGCGGGGGGGGAGACCCAGTACTTC. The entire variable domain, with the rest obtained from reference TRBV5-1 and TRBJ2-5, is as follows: KAGVTQTPRYLIKTRGQQVTLSCSPISGHRSVSWYQQTPGQGLQFLFEYFSETQRNKGNFPGRFSGRQFSNSRSEMNVSTLELGDSALYLCASSFSLAGGETQYFGPGTRLLVL.

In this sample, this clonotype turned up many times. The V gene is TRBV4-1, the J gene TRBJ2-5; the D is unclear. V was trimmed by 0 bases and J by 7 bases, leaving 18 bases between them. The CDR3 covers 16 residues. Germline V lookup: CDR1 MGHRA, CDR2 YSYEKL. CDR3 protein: CASSQDGVRVGGTQYF. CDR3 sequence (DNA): TGCGCCAGCAGCCAAGACGGCGTAAGAGTAGGTGGGACCCAGTACTTC.

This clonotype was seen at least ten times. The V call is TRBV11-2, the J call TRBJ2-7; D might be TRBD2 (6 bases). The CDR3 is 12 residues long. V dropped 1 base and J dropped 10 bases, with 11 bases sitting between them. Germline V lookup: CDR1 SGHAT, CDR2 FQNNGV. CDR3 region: CASSLVAGPQYF. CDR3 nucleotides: TGTGCCAGCAGCTTAGTTGCGGGGCCTCAGTACTTC.

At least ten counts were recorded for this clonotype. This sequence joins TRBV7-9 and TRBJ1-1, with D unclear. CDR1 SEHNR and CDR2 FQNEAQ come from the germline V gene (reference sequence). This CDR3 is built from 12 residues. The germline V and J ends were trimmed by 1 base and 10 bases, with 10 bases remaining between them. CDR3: CASSLDVRRAFF. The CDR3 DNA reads TGTGCCAGCAGCTTAGACGTACGTCGAGCTTTCTTT.

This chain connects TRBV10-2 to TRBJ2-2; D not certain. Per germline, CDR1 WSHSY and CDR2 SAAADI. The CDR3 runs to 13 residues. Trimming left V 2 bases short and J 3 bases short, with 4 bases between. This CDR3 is CASSETYTGELFF. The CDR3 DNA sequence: TGCGCCAGCAGTGAGACCTACACCGGGGAGCTGTTTTTT.

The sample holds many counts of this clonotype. In nucleotides, the CDR3 is TGCGCCAGCAGCTATGGGCAAGCCCAGGCTGAAGCTTTCTTT. Its translation: CASSYGQAQAEAFF. The chain is built from TRBV5-1 and TRBJ1-1; unclear D gene. The length of the CDR3 is 14 residues. V lost 3 bases and J lost 6, with 15 bases in between. Germline V gene sequence: CDR1 SGHRS, CDR2 YFSETQ.

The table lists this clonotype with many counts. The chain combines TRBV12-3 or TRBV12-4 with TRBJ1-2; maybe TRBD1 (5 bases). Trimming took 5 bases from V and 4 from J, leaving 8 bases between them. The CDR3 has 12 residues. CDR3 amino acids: CASSRGTYGYTF. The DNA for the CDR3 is TGTGCCAGCAGTCGGGGCACCTATGGCTACACCTTC.

The CDR3 loop reads CASSLSSLEQYF. The CDR3 DNA reads TGTGCCAGCAGTTTATCTTCGCTCGAGCAGTACTTC. The chain recombines TRBV12-3 or TRBV12-4 with TRBJ2-1; no firm D call. The J call may not be correct, given that the DNA end is closer to TRBJ2-7. CDR3 length: 12 amino acids.

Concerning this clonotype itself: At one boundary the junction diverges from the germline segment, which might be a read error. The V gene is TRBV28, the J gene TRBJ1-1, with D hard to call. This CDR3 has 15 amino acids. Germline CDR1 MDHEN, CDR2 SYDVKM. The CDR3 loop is CANSPGLAGSDEQFF. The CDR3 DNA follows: TGTGCCAACAGTCCCGGACTAGCGGGGAGCGATGAGCAGTTCTTT.

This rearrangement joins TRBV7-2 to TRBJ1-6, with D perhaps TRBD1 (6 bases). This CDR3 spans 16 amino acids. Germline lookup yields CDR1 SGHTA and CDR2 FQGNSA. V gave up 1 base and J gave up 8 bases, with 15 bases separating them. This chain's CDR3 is CASSLGGGRRDSPLHF. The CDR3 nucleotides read TGTGCCAGCAGCTTAGGCGGGGGGCGGAGGGATTCACCCCTCCACTTT.

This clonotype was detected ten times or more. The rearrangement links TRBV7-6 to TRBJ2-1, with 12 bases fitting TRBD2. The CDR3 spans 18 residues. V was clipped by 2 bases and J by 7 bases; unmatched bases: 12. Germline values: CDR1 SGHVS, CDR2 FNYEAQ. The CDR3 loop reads CASSLTRPSGRAGNEQFF. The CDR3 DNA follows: TGTGCCAGCAGCTTAACGCGGCCTAGCGGGAGGGCCGGGAATGAGCAGTTCTTC.

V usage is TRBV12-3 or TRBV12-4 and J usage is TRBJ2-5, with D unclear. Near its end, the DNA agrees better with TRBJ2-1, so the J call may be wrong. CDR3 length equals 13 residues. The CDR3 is CASSDETSYEQFF. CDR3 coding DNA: TGTGCCAGCAGTGATGAGACTTCCTACGAGCAGTTCTTC.

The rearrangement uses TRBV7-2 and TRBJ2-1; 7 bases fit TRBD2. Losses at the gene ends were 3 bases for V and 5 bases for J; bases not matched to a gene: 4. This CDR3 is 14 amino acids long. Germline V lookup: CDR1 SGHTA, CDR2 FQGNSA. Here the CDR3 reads CASSFSGGNNEQFF. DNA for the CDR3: TGTGCCAGCAGCTTCTCGGGGGGAAACAATGAGCAGTTCTTC. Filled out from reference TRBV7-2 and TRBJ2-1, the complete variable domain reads GAGVSQSPSNKVTEKGKDVELRCDPISGHTALYWYRQSLGQGLEFLIYFQGNSAPDKSGLPSDRFSAERTGGSVSTLTIQRTQQEDSAVYLCASSFSGGNNEQFFGPGTRLTVL.

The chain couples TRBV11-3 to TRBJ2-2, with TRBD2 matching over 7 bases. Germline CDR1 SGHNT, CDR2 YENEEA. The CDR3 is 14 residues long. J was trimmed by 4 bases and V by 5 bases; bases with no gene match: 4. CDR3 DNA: TGTGCCAGCAGCCGCGGGAGTCTCACCGGGGAGCTGTTTTTT. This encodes CASSRGSLTGELFF.

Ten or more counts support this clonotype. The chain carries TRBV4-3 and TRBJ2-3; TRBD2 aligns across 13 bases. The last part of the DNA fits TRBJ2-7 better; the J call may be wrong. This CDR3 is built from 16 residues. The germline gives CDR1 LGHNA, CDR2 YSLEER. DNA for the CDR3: TGCGCCAGCAGCCAAGGACTAGCGGGAGGAGGCGGCGAGCAGTACTTC. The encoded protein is CASSQGLAGGGGEQYF.

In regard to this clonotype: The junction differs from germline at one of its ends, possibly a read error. The CDR3: CASSRQGTSPLHF. The CDR3 DNA reads as TGTGCCAGCAGCCGACAGGGAACTTCACCCCTCCACTTC. The chain joins TRBV7-2 to TRBJ2-4; 7 bases are a match to TRBD1. CDR3 size: 13 residues. Germline-derived CDR1 and CDR2 are SGHTA and FQGNSA.

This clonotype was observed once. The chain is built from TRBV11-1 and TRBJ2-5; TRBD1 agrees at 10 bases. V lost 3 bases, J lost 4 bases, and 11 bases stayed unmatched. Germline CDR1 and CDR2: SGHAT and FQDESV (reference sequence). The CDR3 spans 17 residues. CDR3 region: CASSLGLTGGLGETQYF. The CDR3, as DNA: TGTGCCAGCAGCTTGGGGTTGACAGGGGGCTTGGGAGAGACCCAGTACTTC.

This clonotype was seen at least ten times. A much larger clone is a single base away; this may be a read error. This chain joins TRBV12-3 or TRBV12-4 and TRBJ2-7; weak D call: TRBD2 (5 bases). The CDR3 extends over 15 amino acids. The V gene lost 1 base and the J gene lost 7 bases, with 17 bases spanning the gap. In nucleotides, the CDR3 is TGTGCCAGCAGTTTAGAAAGCGGACGTTACCATGAGCAGTACTTC. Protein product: CASSLESGRYHEQYF.

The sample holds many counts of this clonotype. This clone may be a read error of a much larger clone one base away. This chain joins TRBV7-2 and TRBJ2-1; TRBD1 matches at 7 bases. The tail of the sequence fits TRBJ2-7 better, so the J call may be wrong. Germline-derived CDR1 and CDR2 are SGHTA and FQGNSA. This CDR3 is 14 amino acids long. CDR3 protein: CASTPGQSYNEQYF. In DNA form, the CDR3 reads TGTGCCAGCACCCCGGGACAGTCCTACAATGAGCAGTACTTC.

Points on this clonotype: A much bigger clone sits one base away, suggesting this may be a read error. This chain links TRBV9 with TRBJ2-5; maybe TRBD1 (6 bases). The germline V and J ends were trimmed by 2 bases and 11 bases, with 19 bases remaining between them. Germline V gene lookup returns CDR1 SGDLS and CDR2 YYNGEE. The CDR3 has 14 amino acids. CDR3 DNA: TGTGCCAGCAGCGTCCTCGCAGGGGCCAATGAGCAGTACTTC. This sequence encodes CASSVLAGANEQYF.

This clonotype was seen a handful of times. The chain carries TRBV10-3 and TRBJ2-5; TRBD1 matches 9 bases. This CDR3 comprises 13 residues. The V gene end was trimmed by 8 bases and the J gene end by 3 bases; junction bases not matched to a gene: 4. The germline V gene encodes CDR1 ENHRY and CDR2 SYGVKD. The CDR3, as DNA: TGTGCCATCGGGGGACAGGGAAAAGAGACCCAGTACTTC. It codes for CAIGGQGKETQYF.

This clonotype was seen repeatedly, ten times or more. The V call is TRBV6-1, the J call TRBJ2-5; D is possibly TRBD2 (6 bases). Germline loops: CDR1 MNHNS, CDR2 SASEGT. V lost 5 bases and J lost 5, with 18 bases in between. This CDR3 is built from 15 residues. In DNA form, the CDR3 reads TGTGCCAGCAGTCCCTCCTATTATGGGGGGGAGACCCAGTACTTC. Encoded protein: CASSPSYYGGETQYF.

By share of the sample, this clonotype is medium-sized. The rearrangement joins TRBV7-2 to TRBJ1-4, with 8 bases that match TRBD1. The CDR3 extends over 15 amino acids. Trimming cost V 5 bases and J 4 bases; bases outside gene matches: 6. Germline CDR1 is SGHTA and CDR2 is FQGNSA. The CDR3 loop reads CASSTRQGHNEKLFF. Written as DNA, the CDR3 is TGTGCCAGCAGCACTCGACAGGGGCATAATGAAAAACTGTTTTTT.

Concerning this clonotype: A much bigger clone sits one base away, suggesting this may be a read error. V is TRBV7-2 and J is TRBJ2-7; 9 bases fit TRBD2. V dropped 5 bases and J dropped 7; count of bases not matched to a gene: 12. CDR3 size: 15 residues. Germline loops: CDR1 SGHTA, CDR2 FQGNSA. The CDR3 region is CASSPGTSSYNEQYF. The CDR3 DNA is TGTGCCAGCAGCCCTGGGACTAGCTCCTACAATGAGCAGTACTTC.

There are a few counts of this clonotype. Written as DNA, the CDR3 is TGTGCCAGCAGCGATACTCTGGGTGGCTACACCTTC. Amino acids: CASSDTLGGYTF. This rearrangement joins TRBV7-3 to TRBJ1-2; no clear D gene. The germline V gene encodes CDR1 SGHTA and CDR2 FQGTGA. Trimming took 5 bases from V and 7 from J, leaving 11 bases between them. The CDR3 runs 12 residues.

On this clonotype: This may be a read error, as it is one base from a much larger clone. The CDR3 DNA sequence: TGTGCCAGCAGCTTAGCCACGGCTAGCGGGAGCAATGAGCAGTACTTC. Protein product: CASSLATASGSNEQYF. The gene calls are TRBV7-6 and TRBJ2-1, with 10 bases that match TRBD2. The closer fit of TRBJ2-7 to the DNA end suggests the J call may be wrong. This CDR3 has 16 amino acids. Germline assignment: CDR1 SGHVS and CDR2 FNYEAQ.